Sequencing of this T cell receptor beta chain was carried out in a study of Graves' ophthalmopathy and Graves' hyperthyroidism. Overall study findings and caveats: A model of 13 signatures distinguished ophthalmopathy from stable hyperthyroidism at roughly 86% sensitivity and about 80% specificity.

Amplification targeted the TCR beta CDR3 regions, with RNA transcripts as the source material. RT-PCR with HTBI primers came first, then second-round multiplex PCR. TCRdb called the multiplex PCR reads again in MiXCR, with one record for every CDR3 protein. Of about 400,000 distinct CDR3 sequences in the sample, 18% were seen once. Moderate-to-severe activity, CAS ≥3, NOSPECS ≥4 and duration under 3 months were recorded for donors with ophthalmopathy. This clonotype has ten or more counts. Antigen specificity is unknown. Source material: peripheral blood. The TCR originated in a woman aged 18-30 years with Graves' ophthalmopathy.

DNA of the CDR3: TGTGCCAGCAGTTCCTCCGGACAGGTCTGGCGACTTGCTCGAGCTTTCTTT. It codes for CASSSSGQVWRLARAFF. The chain is built from TRBV28 and TRBJ1-1, with 7 positions matching TRBD1. This CDR3 is built from 17 residues. V was pared by 4 bases and J by 10 bases, with 21 bases of the junction left unmatched. The germline CDR1 and CDR2 sequences are MDHEN and SYDVKM.